What follows describes a single T cell receptor beta chain. The data are from a study of blood T cell repertoires in COVID-19. The CDR3 length is 13 residues. Germline CDR1 reads KGHSH; CDR2 reads LQKENI. V lost 0 bases and J 6 bases, leaving 6 bases between the germline ends. Cohorts were assigned according to the clinical history that participants reported. Produced via immunoSEQ multiplex PCR; TCRdb's table is partial and in-frame only. The sample lists roughly 500,000 clones, 80% to 90% seen once, with around 7.9% in the top ten. The sequence was collected from a woman aged 60-75 years who had recovered from COVID-19. The sample was PBMCs or T cells enriched from blood (not recorded which). The chain carries TRBV18 and TRBJ1-5, with a possible D match to TRBD1 (6 bases). The CDR3 loop reads CASSPPGGQPQHF. In DNA, the CDR3 is TGTGCCAGCTCACCACCAGGGGGTCAGCCCCAGCATTTT.